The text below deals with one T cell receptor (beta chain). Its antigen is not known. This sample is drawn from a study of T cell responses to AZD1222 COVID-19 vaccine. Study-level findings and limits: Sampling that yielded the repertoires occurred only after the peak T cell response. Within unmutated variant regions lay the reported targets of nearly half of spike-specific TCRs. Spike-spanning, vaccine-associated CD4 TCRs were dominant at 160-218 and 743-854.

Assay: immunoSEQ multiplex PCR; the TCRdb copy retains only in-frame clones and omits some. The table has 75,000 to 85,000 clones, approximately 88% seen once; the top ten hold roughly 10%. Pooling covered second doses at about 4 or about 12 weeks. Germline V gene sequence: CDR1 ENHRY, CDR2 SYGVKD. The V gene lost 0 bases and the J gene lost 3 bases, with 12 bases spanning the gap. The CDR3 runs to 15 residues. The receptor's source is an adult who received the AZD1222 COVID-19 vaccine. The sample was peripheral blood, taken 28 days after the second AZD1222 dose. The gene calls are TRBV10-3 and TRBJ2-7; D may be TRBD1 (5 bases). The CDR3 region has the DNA TGTGCCATCAGTGAGTCCTTAGGACACGTCTACGAGCAGTACTTC. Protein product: CAISESLGHVYEQYF.